These T cell receptor beta chains were read from a single sample in a study of regulatory T cells in long-lasting Graves disease. TCRdb passed the multiplex PCR reads through MiXCR, listing each CDR3 protein once. Of about 310,000 distinct CDR3 sequences in the sample, 18% were seen once. This specimen consisted of peripheral blood mononuclear cells (PBMCs), obtained at new diagnosis, from a patient treated with antithyroid drugs. The receptors derive from a female donor with Graves disease. Each CDR3 is given with its conserved first and last residue. The D gene is left open where the match is weak. Size values are once, few and many counts, or a class for expanded clones, and some rows have none.

j_call clone_size v_call d_call cdr3_nt cdr3_aa
TRBJ1-2 few TRBV11-3 TRBD1 TGTGCCAGCAGCCATCAGACAGGGGGATCAGGTGGCTACACCTTC CASSHQTGGSGGYTF
TRBJ2-1 . TRBV24-1 . TGTGCCACCAGTGATTTGGATTGGGCAGGGGAGTTCTTC CATSDLDWAGEFF
TRBJ2-3 . TRBV4-1 TRBD2 TGCGCCAGCAGCCCCGAGAGCGGGAGGGCCACAGATACGCAGTATTTT CASSPESGRATDTQYF
TRBJ2-7 . TRBV30 . TGTGCCTGGAGTGCCCACCGCGCTGCCGAGCAGTACTTC CAWSAHRAAEQYF
TRBJ2-5 many TRBV12-5 TRBD2 TGTGCTAGTGGCCAGTACATCGTAGCGGGCCAAGAGACCCAGTACTTC CASGQYIVAGQETQYF
TRBJ2-3 many TRBV11-2 . TGTGCCAGCAGCTTACGCGGGCTCAGCACAGATACGCAGTATTTT CASSLRGLSTDTQYF
TRBJ2-3 . TRBV5-1 . TGCGCCAGCAGCTCCAATGGCCCAGGGGACACAGATACGCAGTATTTT CASSSNGPGDTDTQYF
TRBJ1-4 many TRBV7-6 . TGTGCCAGCAGCTCCGACAGAACCCCGGGGGAAAAACTGTTTTTT CASSSDRTPGEKLFF
TRBJ1-2 many TRBV5-1 TRBD1 TGCGCCAGCAGCTTCCCGGACAGGGGAGTCAGTGGCTACACCTTC CASSFPDRGVSGYTF
TRBJ2-7 . TRBV15 . TGTGCCACCAGCTTCCGGACAGAGTTCTACGAGCAGTACTTC CATSFRTEFYEQYF
TRBJ2-3 many TRBV25-1 . TGTGCCAGCAGTGAGGCGAGAGGTCAAGTGGTTACGCAGTATTTT CASSEARGQVVTQYF
TRBJ2-7 many TRBV27 . TGTGCCAGCAGTTTATGGGCAGGGCCCTACGAGCAGTACTTC CASSLWAGPYEQYF
TRBJ2-4 . TRBV9 . TGTGCCAGCAGCGCGGGCCCAACTTATCTAGCCAAAAACATTCAGTACTTC CASSAGPTYLAKNIQYF
TRBJ2-3 . TRBV28 TRBD2 TGTGCCAGCAGTTTAACTTTTGCGGGGGGCGGCACAGATACGCAGTATTTT CASSLTFAGGGTDTQYF
TRBJ1-2 many TRBV4-1 TRBD1 TGCGCCAGCAGGCCAGAGGGGACAGGGAACCACTATGGCTACACCTTC CASRPEGTGNHYGYTF
TRBJ2-1 many TRBV6-1 TRBD2 TGTGCCAGCAGTGACAGTCCCGGGACTAGCGGGAGGGCCGCTTACAATGAGCAGTTCTTC CASSDSPGTSGRAAYNEQFF
TRBJ2-7 many TRBV7-9 TRBD1 TGTGCCAGCAGTCACCGGGACAGGGGGTCGTACGAGCAGTACTTC CASSHRDRGSYEQYF
TRBJ2-7 . TRBV6-5 TRBD2 TGTGCCAGCAGTTACCCGGTACTAGCGGGAGACTACGAGCAGTACTTC CASSYPVLAGDYEQYF
TRBJ1-2 many TRBV28 . TGTGCCAGCACCCTCGTTGGGCACTACGGCTACACCTTC CASTLVGHYGYTF
TRBJ1-1 . TRBV6-2/TRBV6-3 . TGTGCCAGCAGTTACATGGTAACTGAAGCTTTCTTT CASSYMVTEAFF
TRBJ2-3 many TRBV29-1 TRBD2 TGCAGCGTTGAAGATCCCGGGGGGGAGGGCCAAGATACGCAGTATTTT CSVEDPGGEGQDTQYF
TRBJ1-2 many TRBV29-1 TRBD1 TGCAGCGTTGAAGCTAGGGGGCATGGCTACACCTTC CSVEARGHGYTF
TRBJ1-4 many TRBV6-1 TRBD1 TGTGCCAGCGGACAGGGGGCAACTAATGAAAAACTGTTTTTT CASGQGATNEKLFF
TRBJ2-7 . TRBV14 TRBD2 TGTGCCAGCAGCCAAGATGGGAGGGACCGTTCGGAGCAGTACTTC CASSQDGRDRSEQYF
TRBJ2-2 many TRBV4-1 . TGCGCCAGCAGCCAAGATAACGGGGAGCTGTTTTTT CASSQDNGELFF
TRBJ2-7 few TRBV20-1 . TGCAGTGCTAGAGATACGGGAGCCTACGAGCAGTACTTC CSARDTGAYEQYF
TRBJ2-2 many TRBV9 TRBD2 TGTGCCAGCAGCCTTTCGGGACTAGCCGAGGGCGGGGAGCTGTTTTTT CASSLSGLAEGGELFF
TRBJ2-1 many TRBV7-9 TRBD2 TGTGCCAGCAGCTCCGGACTAGCGGAGGGTTATGAGCAGTTCTTC CASSSGLAEGYEQFF
TRBJ2-3 . TRBV9 . TGTGCCAGCAGCGCCCTGGAGATCACAGATACGCAGTATTTT CASSALEITDTQYF
TRBJ1-1 few TRBV18 . TGTGCCAGCTCGGACATTGTGGGGACTGAAGCTTTCTTT CASSDIVGTEAFF
TRBJ1-5 many TRBV7-8 . TGTGCCAGCAGCTCAGAGGCGGAGGATCAGCCCCAGCATTTT CASSSEAEDQPQHF
TRBJ2-3 many TRBV5-4 TRBD2 TGTGCCGGCGGGAGCGGATCACAAGTTGATACGCAGTATTTT CAGGSGSQVDTQYF
TRBJ2-7 few TRBV19 TRBD1 TGTGCCAGTGGGCGTGGCGGGACAGGGGGCAGCGAGCAGTACTTC CASGRGGTGGSEQYF
TRBJ2-7 many TRBV28 . TGTGCCAGCAGTCTGACGGATAGCTACGAGCAGTACTTC CASSLTDSYEQYF
TRBJ1-1 many TRBV12-3/TRBV12-4 . TGTGCCAGCGCTGATTCGTGGGGGGGGGCAGCAGCAGGGGAGGGTTATGAAGCTTTCTTT CASADSWGGAAAGEGYEAFF
TRBJ2-7 few TRBV10-1 TRBD1 TGCGCCAGCAGTGAAGGGACAGGGTACTACGAGCAGTACTTC CASSEGTGYYEQYF
TRBJ2-2 many TRBV19 . TGTGCCAGTAGTATAGCTACTAGCCCAAACACCGGGGAGCTGTTTTTT CASSIATSPNTGELFF
TRBJ2-2 . TRBV4-2 TRBD2 TGTGCCAGCAGCCAAAATAGACTAGCGGGAGGATTGGCCGGGGAGCTGTTTTTT CASSQNRLAGGLAGELFF
TRBJ2-3 many TRBV27 . TGTGCCAGCAGTTTGAATCCGATAGCGGGCACAGATACGCAGTATTTT CASSLNPIAGTDTQYF
TRBJ1-4 many TRBV28 . TGTGCCAGCGGTAATGGGGGGGGATTTAATGAAAAACTGTTTTTT CASGNGGGFNEKLFF
TRBJ2-3 . TRBV7-9 . TGTGCCAGCAGTCCTCTTCCGACAGCTAGCACAGATACGCAGTATTTT CASSPLPTASTDTQYF